Listed here are 30 T cell receptor beta chains from one sample, sequenced in a study of shared clonotypes between healthy human individuals. Produced via immunoSEQ multiplex PCR; TCRdb's table is partial and in-frame only. The table records 95,000 to 120,000 clones, roughly two thirds of them present only once. The sequencing input was memory CD8+ T cells sorted from blood. The sample's subset: CD45RO+ cells pooled with CCR7-negative TemRA cells. The receptors stem from a woman aged 30 to 39 in good health.

This clone occurred once. This sequence joins TRBV6-4 and TRBJ2-3, with 9 nucleotides matching TRBD2. The CDR3 is made up of 15 amino acids. Germline CDR1 reads MRHNA; CDR2 reads SNTAGT. Losses at the gene ends were 0 bases for V and 6 bases for J; bases not matched to a gene: 4. CDR3 nucleotides: TGTGCCAGCAGTGACTCGAGTAGCGGGAGTGATACGCAGTATTTT. Translating it yields CASSDSSSGSDTQYF.

V and J are TRBV5-6 and TRBJ2-7; D uncertain. Germline values: CDR1 SGHDT, CDR2 YYEEEE. This CDR3 contains 14 residues. V lost 0 bases to trimming and J lost 2 bases, with 9 bases between them. CDR3 loop: CASSLVTFPYEQYF. In nucleotides, the CDR3 is TGTGCCAGCAGCTTGGTCACCTTCCCCTACGAGCAGTACTTC.

The CDR3 protein is CASSLAAGGHSGANVLTF. CDR3 bases: TGTGCCAGCAGCTTGGCCGCAGGGGGCCACTCTGGGGCCAACGTCCTGACTTTC. The chain joins TRBV5-4 to TRBJ2-6; 8 bases match TRBD1. Germline-derived CDR1 and CDR2 are SGHNT and YYREEE (reference sequence). The CDR3 covers 18 residues. Trimming cost V 0 bases and J 0 bases; bases outside gene matches: 5.

V gene TRBV11-2 combines with J gene TRBJ2-5; tentative D call: TRBD1 (6 bases). CDR1 and CDR2 from the germline V gene are SGHAT and FQNNGV. The CDR3 runs to 16 residues. The germline V and J ends were trimmed by 3 bases and 3 bases, with 17 bases remaining between them. The CDR3 loop reads CASSFDGTYSKETQYF. The CDR3, as DNA: TGTGCCAGCAGCTTTGATGGGACATACAGTAAAGAGACCCAGTACTTC. Full variable domain (outside the CDR3, taken from reference TRBV11-2 and TRBJ2-5): EAGVAQSPRYKIIEKRQSVAFWCNPISGHATLYWYQQILGQGPKLLIQFQNNGVVDDSQLPKDRFSAERLKGVDSTLKIQPAKLEDSAVYLCASSFDGTYSKETQYFGPGTRLLVL.

This clone was found many times. This chain joins TRBV11-3 and TRBJ2-1, with 8 bases lining up with TRBD1. Trimming cost V 1 base and J 10 bases; bases outside gene matches: 0. The CDR3 has 12 residues. Germline CDR1 is SGHNT and CDR2 is YENEEA. DNA for the CDR3: TGTGCCAGCAGCTTAGCAGGGGGCGAGCAGTTCTTC. This translates into CASSLAGGEQFF.

This chain connects TRBV27 to TRBJ2-7; D is undetermined. The CDR3 consists of 12 residues. Trimming took 8 bases from V and 6 from J, leaving 14 bases between them. The germline gives CDR1 MNHEY, CDR2 SMNVEV (reference sequence). DNA of the CDR3: TGTGCCAGCCGCTCTGGCGGCGGCGAGCAGTACTTC. Its translation: CASRSGGGEQYF.

Written as DNA, the CDR3 is TGTGCCGTTAGAGCAGGGCCCAACTACGAGCAGTACTTC. It codes for CAVRAGPNYEQYF. The chain recombines TRBV28 with TRBJ2-7, with a weak D call TRBD1 (5 bases). The CDR3 is made up of 13 amino acids. Trimming took 11 bases from V and 3 from J, leaving 17 bases between them. Germline CDR1 is MDHEN and CDR2 is SYDVKM.

This clone was seen a handful of times. V usage is TRBV7-2 and J usage is TRBJ2-2; D unclear. This CDR3 has 13 residues. The V gene lost 5 bases and the J gene lost 6 bases, with 10 bases spanning the gap. From germline, CDR1 is SGHTA and CDR2 FQGNSA. The DNA of the CDR3 is TGTGCCAGCAGCCCGATCCGGTCCGGGGAGCTGTTTTTT. This translates into CASSPIRSGELFF. Based on the CDR3 plus reference TRBV7-2 and TRBJ2-2, the full variable domain is GAGVSQSPSNKVTEKGKDVELRCDPISGHTALYWYRQSLGQGLEFLIYFQGNSAPDKSGLPSDRFSAERTGGSVSTLTIQRTQQEDSAVYLCASSPIRSGELFFGEGSRLTVL.

This chain links TRBV12-1 with TRBJ2-1; the D segment call TRBD2 is taken from the table without a DNA check. TRBV12-1 is marked as a pseudogene. This CDR3 region has 16 residues. For the CDR3, the DNA is TGTGCCAGCAGCTTTGGAGGGAGGGCCCTCAGGTATGAGCAGTTCTTC. Its translation: CASSFGGRALRYEQFF.

The chain is built from TRBV20-1 and TRBJ2-2; no clear D gene. Germline V gene sequence: CDR1 DFQATT, CDR2 SNEGSKA (reference sequence). V was trimmed by 3 bases and J by 3 bases, leaving 2 bases between them. This CDR3 is 11 amino acids long. The CDR3 DNA is TGCAGTGCTAGCTACACCGGGGAGCTGTTTTTT. Protein: CSASYTGELFF.

The chain has TRBV7-9 and TRBJ1-4; 7 bases map to TRBD1. The trim removed 6 bases at V and 0 bases at J, leaving 7 bases unmatched. Looked up from germline, CDR1 is SEHNR and CDR2 is FQNEAQ (reference sequence). This CDR3 spans 16 amino acids. Here the CDR3 reads CASSRGQVATNEKLFF. DNA for the CDR3: TGTGCCAGCAGTCGAGGACAGGTTGCAACTAATGAAAAACTGTTTTTT.

This chain uses TRBV27 with TRBJ2-2, with D maybe TRBD1 (6 bases). Trimming cost V 6 bases and J 4 bases, with 33 bases left between them. The CDR3 has 21 residues. The germline CDR1 and CDR2 sequences are MNHEY and SMNVEV (reference sequence). Written as DNA, the CDR3 is TGTGCCAGCAGCCCAATCAACAGGGCTGTTCTTCGGGGAGTAAGCACCGGGGAGCTGTTTTTT. Translation: CASSPINRAVLRGVSTGELFF.

Within the sample, this clone is medium-sized (0.01 to 0.1%). V usage is TRBV6-4 and J usage is TRBJ2-6; D is possibly TRBD2 (6 bases). Per the germline V gene, CDR1 is MRHNA and CDR2 is SNTAGT. Trimming pared 2 bases from V and 2 bases from J, leaving 10 bases between. This CDR3 has 16 amino acids. Here the CDR3 DNA reads TGTGCCAGCAGTGACACGGCGGGGACTGGGGCCAACGTCCTGACTTTC. It codes for CASSDTAGTGANVLTF.

This chain joins TRBV10-3 and TRBJ2-1; TRBD1 is a possible D gene (6 bases). This CDR3 is built from 15 residues. Germline CDR1 ENHRY, CDR2 SYGVKD. V lost 7 bases, J lost 2 bases, and 15 bases lay in between. The DNA for the CDR3 is TGTGCCATCAACCCTACAGGGTCCCCCTACAATGAGCAGTTCTTC. Amino acids: CAINPTGSPYNEQFF.

This sequence joins TRBV28 and TRBJ1-2, with D possibly TRBD1 on 6 matching bases. V was trimmed by 2 bases and J by 1 base, leaving 17 bases between them. Per germline, CDR1 MDHEN and CDR2 SYDVKM. The CDR3 has 17 residues. CDR3 loop: CASSLLGPTGFNYGYTF. As DNA, the CDR3 is TGTGCCAGCAGTTTACTTGGCCCGACAGGATTTAACTATGGCTACACCTTC.

The V and J genes are TRBV28 and TRBJ1-5; possible D gene TRBD1, 6 bases. The ends were cut back, 5 bases at V and 7 bases at J, with 15 bases in the middle. The CDR3 extends over 14 amino acids. The V gene's germline CDR1 is MDHEN and CDR2 SYDVKM. This CDR3 is CASSLQGEVQPQHF. The CDR3 DNA reads TGTGCCAGCAGTCTACAGGGTGAAGTCCAGCCCCAGCATTTT.

The chain has TRBV7-9 and TRBJ2-1, with D perhaps given as TRBD1 or TRBD2 (5 bases each). Trimming took off 5 bases at V and 9 bases at J, with 20 bases between the two ends. The CDR3 covers 15 residues. Looked up from germline, CDR1 is SEHNR and CDR2 is FQNEAQ (reference sequence). The CDR3 sequence is CASSQSGPGDREQFF. The CDR3 coding sequence is TGTGCCAGCAGCCAAAGTGGCCCCGGGGACCGTGAGCAGTTCTTC.

The chain carries TRBV6-5 and TRBJ2-7, with TRBD2 matching over 11 bases. The germline V gene has CDR1 MNHEY and CDR2 SVGAGI. After removal of 4 bases from V and 0 bases from J, the junction contained 2 bases not matched to a gene. The CDR3 covers 15 residues. CDR3 protein: CASSFTSGSSYEQYF. CDR3 bases: TGTGCCAGCAGTTTTACTAGCGGGAGCTCCTACGAGCAGTACTTC.

The chain has TRBV5-4 and TRBJ2-5, with a tentative D call TRBD2 (6 bases). V was shortened by 0 bases and J by 5 bases, with 14 bases between the two germline ends. The CDR3 length is 15 residues. Germline CDR1 reads SGHNT; CDR2 reads YYREEE (reference sequence). CDR3 nucleotide sequence: TGTGCCAGCAGCTTGGCCCGGAGGGGAGAGGAGACCCAGTACTTC. Translation: CASSLARRGEETQYF.

A word on this clone: The sample carries other DNA sequences with the same CDR3. V usage is TRBV19 and J usage is TRBJ2-7, with D hard to call. Trimming took off 9 bases at V and 1 base at J, with 19 bases between the two ends. This CDR3 is built from 15 residues. CDR1 is LNHDA and CDR2 is SQIVND in the germline V gene (reference sequence). The CDR3 here is CASSLTPSLSYEQYF. As DNA, the CDR3 is TGTGCCAGCAGTCTTACCCCCTCCCTTTCCTACGAGCAGTACTTC.

The chain is built from TRBV10-1 and TRBJ1-4; perhaps TRBD1 as D (5 bases). Germline V gene lookup returns CDR1 WNHNN and CDR2 SYGVQD (reference sequence). V was clipped by 2 bases and J by 0 bases, with 16 bases between them. CDR3 size: 18 residues. As DNA, the CDR3 is TGCGCCAGCAGTGAGGAAGGCAGGGCAGTTGCAACTAATGAAAAACTGTTTTTT. The encoded protein is CASSEEGRAVATNEKLFF.

The V call is TRBV5-4, the J call TRBJ2-5, with D uncertain. CDR3 length: 13 residues. CDR1 SGHNT and CDR2 YYREEE come from the germline V gene (reference sequence). The V and J ends lost 4 bases and 1 base respectively, with 8 bases between them. CDR3 amino acids: CASSQASQETQYF. The DNA of the CDR3 is TGTGCCAGCAGCCAGGCCAGCCAAGAGACCCAGTACTTC.

In its sample, this clone was seen many times. The J gene is TRBJ2-2, the V gene TRBV19, with 12 bases lining up with TRBD2. J was trimmed by 3 bases and V by 3 bases; bases with no gene match: 8. CDR3 length equals 18 residues. CDR1 and CDR2 (germline): LNHDA, SQIVND (reference sequence). The CDR3 spells CASSMWLAGGPDTGELFF. In nucleotides, the CDR3 is TGTGCCAGTAGTATGTGGCTAGCGGGAGGGCCGGACACCGGGGAGCTGTTTTTT. The full variable domain, completed using reference TRBV19 and TRBJ2-2, is DGGITQSPKYLFRKEGQNVTLSCEQNLNHDAMYWYRQDPGQGLRLIYYSQIVNDFQKGDIAEGYSVSREKKESFPLTVTSAQKNPTAFYLCASSMWLAGGPDTGELFFGEGSRLTVL.

This clone was counted a single time. The CDR3 region has the DNA TGTGCCAGCAGCATTGTCGGGCGTCCTAGCACAGATACGCAGTATTTT. As protein: CASSIVGRPSTDTQYF. The gene calls are TRBV7-9 and TRBJ2-3; D unclear. Germline assignment: CDR1 SEHNR and CDR2 FQNEAQ (reference sequence). Trimming pared 5 bases from V and 0 bases from J, leaving 15 bases between. The CDR3 totals 16 residues.

This chain joins TRBV7-9 and TRBJ2-1; D is unclear. The V gene lost 2 bases and the J gene lost 6 bases, with 11 bases spanning the gap. This CDR3 region has 14 residues. CDR1 is SEHNR and CDR2 is FQNEAQ in the germline V gene (reference sequence). In nucleotides, the CDR3 is TGTGCCAGCAGCTTATCAGTCAAGGGCAATGAGCAGTTCTTC. It specifies CASSLSVKGNEQFF.

The chain is built from TRBV29-1 and TRBJ2-3; 11 nucleotides match TRBD2. J was trimmed by 1 base and V by 1 base; bases with no gene match: 10. This CDR3 is 18 amino acids long. The germline V gene encodes CDR1 SQVTM and CDR2 ANQGSEA. For the CDR3, the DNA is TGCAGCGTTGAAGCCCAACTAGCGGGAGATTATGGCACAGATACGCAGTATTTT. Amino acids: CSVEAQLAGDYGTDTQYF.

CDR3 sequence reads: CASSQDRGGNTIYF. The CDR3 region has the DNA TGTGCCAGCAGCCAGGACAGGGGTGGAAACACCATATATTTT. The genes are TRBV6-5 and TRBJ1-3; 9 bases fit TRBD1. Germline V gene data show CDR1 as MNHEY and CDR2 as SVGAGI. V gave up 6 bases and J gave up 3 bases; unmatched junction bases: 3. The CDR3 runs to 14 residues.

This clone was observed at least ten times. V and J are TRBV25-1 and TRBJ2-7; 7 bases are a match to TRBD2. Trimming took 6 bases from V and 6 from J; bases not matched to a gene: 17. Per the germline V gene, CDR1 is MGHDK and CDR2 is SYGVNS. The length of the CDR3 is 16 residues. The CDR3 DNA reads as TGTGCCAGCAGCTTACTTGCGGGAGTAGGGGTGGGCGAGCAGTACTTC. Its translation is CASSLLAGVGVGEQYF.

This clone was seen just once. The CDR3 sequence is CASRVSGADTDTQYF. The CDR3 DNA reads TGTGCCAGCAGAGTTAGCGGGGCCGACACAGATACGCAGTATTTT. The rearrangement links TRBV2 to TRBJ2-3; TRBD2 agrees at 8 bases. This CDR3 is 15 amino acids long. V shed 6 bases, J shed 2 bases, and the junction held 7 bases outside the gene matches. Germline V gives CDR1 SNHLY, CDR2 FYNNEI.

This chain uses TRBV28 with TRBJ1-2; 12 nucleotides match TRBD1. Trimming cost V 6 bases and J 8 bases; bases outside gene matches: 7. This CDR3 has 14 residues. Germline CDR1 and CDR2: MDHEN and SYDVKM. The CDR3 protein is CASRGTGGLGGYTF. The DNA for the CDR3 is TGTGCCAGCAGAGGGACAGGGGGCCTAGGGGGCTACACCTTC.